A single sample is the source of the 20 T cell receptor beta chains below, sequenced in a study of post-analysis software for immune sequencing data. Study conclusions and caveats: With TRBV5-6, TRBV5-1 and TRBV20-1 included, about five TRBV segments were more frequent in patients than in controls.

Their antigen targets remain unknown. Prepared TCR beta cDNA libraries contained unique molecular identifiers. Each CDR3 protein gets one entry after TCRdb re-called the PCR reads with MiXCR. The sample contains hundreds of thousands of distinct CDR3 sequences, 30% to 45% of which appear only once. Material for sequencing was blood. These receptors were taken from a girl aged 10-17 years with multiple sclerosis.

This clonotype was picked up a small number of times. V usage is TRBV2 and J usage is TRBJ2-3; the match to TRBD1 covers 9 bases. Germline-derived CDR1 and CDR2 are SNHLY and FYNNEI. The CDR3 runs to 15 residues. V trimming: 3 bases; J trimming: 4 bases; junction bases outside the gene matches: 5. CDR3 DNA sequence: TGTGCCAGCAGTGAGGGGACAGGGAGGCCAGATACGCAGTATTTT. Translating it yields CASSEGTGRPDTQYF.

In its sample, this clonotype was seen a few times. CDR3 sequence reads: CSASEAVGVDYEQYF. CDR3 in DNA: TGCAGTGCTAGTGAGGCTGTGGGGGTTGACTACGAGCAGTACTTC. The chain recombines TRBV20-1 with TRBJ2-7; D might be TRBD1 or TRBD2, each matching 5 bases. V lost 3 bases, J lost 3 bases, and 18 bases lay in between. CDR1 DFQATT and CDR2 SNEGSKA come from the germline V gene (reference sequence). The CDR3 runs to 15 residues.

The genes are TRBV4-1 and TRBJ1-1; D is uncertain. V lost 4 bases and J lost 0, with 15 bases in between. Germline lookup yields CDR1 MGHRA and CDR2 YSYEKL. The CDR3 loop spans 16 amino acids. This CDR3 is CASSLEPHGLNTEAFF. CDR3 nucleotide sequence: TGCGCCAGCAGCCTAGAGCCACATGGGCTGAACACTGAAGCTTTCTTT.

This chain links TRBV6-1 with TRBJ1-2; D is unresolved. V was pared by 1 base and J by 3 bases, with 9 bases between. Germline-derived CDR1 and CDR2 are MNHNS and SASEGT. This CDR3 has 14 residues. The DNA of the CDR3 is TGTGCCAGCAGTGAAGATGTGGCCTACTATGGCTACACCTTC. Its protein is CASSEDVAYYGYTF.

This clonotype occurred once. The junction and the germline gene differ at one end; a read error may be behind it. The V call is TRBV20-1, the J call TRBJ2-4, with D possibly matching TRBD2 (5 bases). CDR3 length: 17 residues. Germline values: CDR1 DFQATT, CDR2 SNEGSKA (reference sequence). Written as DNA, the CDR3 is TGCAGTGCCAGAGATGAGGTCGGGGTGTTAGCCAAAAACATTCAGTACTTC. This sequence encodes CSARDEVGVLAKNIQYF.

This clonotype was seen a few times. The V call is TRBV18, the J call TRBJ2-1, with a possible D match to TRBD1 (6 bases). The V gene's germline CDR1 is KGHSH and CDR2 LQKENI. V was shortened by 5 bases and J by 5 bases, with 10 bases between the two germline ends. The length of the CDR3 is 13 residues. Written as DNA, the CDR3 is TGTGCCAGCTCATCCCGGACAGACAATGAGCAGTTCTTC. This codes for CASSSRTDNEQFF.

J is TRBJ2-1 and V is TRBV30; D might be TRBD2 (6 bases). The V and J ends lost 5 bases and 5 bases respectively, with 10 bases between them. The V gene's germline CDR1 is GTSNPN and CDR2 SVGIG (reference sequence). The CDR3 totals 12 residues. CDR3 amino acids: CAWAGRNNEQFF. CDR3 bases: TGTGCCTGGGCGGGACGGAACAATGAGCAGTTCTTC.

V usage is TRBV28 and J usage is TRBJ2-7; possibly TRBD2 for D (5 bases). Trimming stripped 4 bases from V and 0 bases from J, with 10 bases between. Germline CDR1 and CDR2: MDHEN and SYDVKM. CDR3 size: 14 residues. CDR3 region: CASSSRGVSYEQYF. The CDR3 DNA reads as TGTGCCAGCAGTTCCCGGGGAGTCTCCTACGAGCAGTACTTC.

Only one count was recorded for this clonotype. This chain connects TRBV29-1 to TRBJ1-2; perhaps TRBD1 as D (5 bases). Trimming removed 2 bases from V and 7 bases from J, with 11 bases in between. Germline assignment: CDR1 SQVTM and CDR2 ANQGSEA. The CDR3 is 12 amino acids. CDR3 DNA: TGCAGCGTTGAACCGGGCGGGGGTGGCTACACCTTC. The encoded protein is CSVEPGGGGYTF. Full variable domain (outside the CDR3, taken from reference TRBV29-1 and TRBJ1-2): SAVISQKPSRDICQRGTSLTIQCQVDSQVTMMFWYRQQPGQSLTLIATANQGSEATYESGFVIDKFPISRPNLTFSTLTVSNMSPEDSSIYLCSVEPGGGGYTFGSGTRLTVV.

The chain uses TRBV5-1 and TRBJ2-1, with a weak D call TRBD2 (6 bases). This CDR3 is built from 14 residues. Trimming stripped 3 bases from V and 9 bases from J, with 16 bases between. Germline CDR1 and CDR2: SGHRS and YFSETQ. CDR3: CASSSVGGGGEQFF. The CDR3 DNA is TGCGCCAGCAGCTCGGTAGGTGGGGGAGGTGAGCAGTTCTTC. Variable domain in full (rest from reference TRBV5-1 and TRBJ2-1): KAGVTQTPRYLIKTRGQQVTLSCSPISGHRSVSWYQQTPGQGLQFLFEYFSETQRNKGNFPGRFSGRQFSNSRSEMNVSTLELGDSALYLCASSSVGGGGEQFFGPGTRLTVL.

This clonotype was counted only a few times. CDR3 in amino acids: CAIPIAGNQPQHF. The CDR3 DNA sequence: TGTGCCATCCCAATTGCCGGCAATCAGCCCCAGCATTTT. V and J are TRBV7-3 and TRBJ1-5; D unclear. Germline CDR1 SGHTA, CDR2 FQGTGA. The CDR3 is 13 amino acids. Trimming took off 10 bases at V and 2 bases at J, with 12 bases between the two ends. The full variable domain, its missing parts supplied by reference TRBV7-3 and TRBJ1-5, is GAGVSQTPSNKVTEKGKYVELRCDPISGHTALYWYRQSLGQGPEFLIYFQGTGAADDSGLPNDRFFAVRPEGSVSTLKIQRTERGDSAVYLCAIPIAGNQPQHFGDGTRLSIL.

The J gene is TRBJ2-7, the V gene TRBV5-1, with 7 nucleotides matching TRBD2. This CDR3 is built from 14 residues. Trimming at V came to 3 bases and at J to 2 bases, leaving 5 bases not matched to a gene. Germline CDR1 is SGHRS and CDR2 is YFSETQ. CDR3 protein: CASSSGGGPYEQYF. Written as DNA, the CDR3 is TGCGCCAGCAGCTCCGGCGGGGGACCCTACGAGCAGTACTTC. Together with reference TRBV5-1 and TRBJ2-7, the CDR3 gives the full variable domain: KAGVTQTPRYLIKTRGQQVTLSCSPISGHRSVSWYQQTPGQGLQFLFEYFSETQRNKGNFPGRFSGRQFSNSRSEMNVSTLELGDSALYLCASSSGGGPYEQYFGPGTRLTVT.

This clonotype was counted a few times. V and J are TRBV18 and TRBJ1-5; D unresolved. Germline values: CDR1 KGHSH, CDR2 LQKENI. CDR3 length: 15 residues. Between the trimmed V and J ends, which lost 1 base and 2 bases, there was a span of 9 bases. The CDR3 nucleotides read TGTGCCAGCTCACCACTTGAGGTGCGCAATCAGCCCCAGCATTTT. This encodes CASSPLEVRNQPQHF.

This clonotype appeared many times. The chain is built from TRBV28 and TRBJ2-3; 11 bases match TRBD2. This CDR3 region has 16 residues. Germline CDR1 is MDHEN and CDR2 is SYDVKM. Trimming took 5 bases from V and 2 from J; bases not matched to a gene: 6. The CDR3 sequence is CASSPRTSGHTDTQYF. CDR3 DNA: TGTGCCAGCAGTCCCCGGACTAGCGGGCACACAGATACGCAGTATTTT.

Only a few counts were recorded for this clonotype. V gene TRBV4-1 combines with J gene TRBJ2-7; the match to TRBD1 covers 7 bases. Germline loops: CDR1 MGHRA, CDR2 YSYEKL. The V and J ends lost 1 base and 2 bases, in that order; junction bases with no gene match: 8. The CDR3 has 16 amino acids. CDR3 coding DNA: TGCGCCAGCAGCCAAGGGACCGGGACAGATACCTACGAGCAGTACTTC. Translating it yields CASSQGTGTDTYEQYF.

V and J are TRBV4-1 and TRBJ2-7, with D perhaps being TRBD1 or TRBD2 (5 bases each). This CDR3 has 17 residues. Germline CDR1 reads MGHRA; CDR2 reads YSYEKL. V was shortened by 0 bases and J by 3 bases, with 18 bases between the two germline ends. The chain's CDR3 is CASSQDYRGRLDYEQYF. CDR3 sequence (DNA): TGCGCCAGCAGCCAAGATTATCGGGGCAGGTTGGACTACGAGCAGTACTTC.

The gene calls are TRBV7-2 and TRBJ2-1; a weak D match, TRBD2 (5 bases). Looked up from germline, CDR1 is SGHTA and CDR2 is FQGNSA. The CDR3 runs 13 residues. V lost 5 bases, J lost 8 bases, and 13 bases lay in between. The CDR3 DNA reads as TGTGCCAGCAGCCCACCTAGCTCTGATGAGCAGTTCTTC. This codes for CASSPPSSDEQFF.

The chain combines TRBV20-1 with TRBJ2-7; 7 nucleotides agree with TRBD1. CDR1 DFQATT and CDR2 SNEGSKA come from the germline V gene (reference sequence). The V and J ends lost 5 bases and 2 bases, in that order; junction bases with no gene match: 9. The CDR3 consists of 14 residues. The CDR3: CSAPIRDRAYEQYF. The CDR3 DNA reads as TGCAGTGCTCCCATCCGGGACAGAGCCTACGAGCAGTACTTC.

This clonotype turned up a few times. The chain carries TRBV12-3 or TRBV12-4 and TRBJ1-2; D call uncertain. The CDR3 spans 11 residues. V gave up 8 bases and J gave up 5 bases, with 9 bases separating them. In DNA form, the CDR3 reads TGTGCCAGCTCTCTCGCTTATGGCTACACCTTC. This sequence encodes CASSLAYGYTF.

There are a few counts of this clonotype. This sequence joins TRBV4-3 and TRBJ2-5; the D call may be TRBD1 or TRBD2 (7 bases each). The V end lost 0 bases, the J end lost 5 bases, and 13 bases lay between the germline ends. The CDR3 is 15 residues long. CDR1 is LGHNA and CDR2 is YSLEER in the germline V gene. DNA of the CDR3: TGCGCCAGCAGCCAAGAGGGAGGGGGCTGGGAGACCCAGTACTTC. It is translated as CASSQEGGGWETQYF.